This T cell receptor (beta chain) was identified in a study of T cells in Graves' hyperthyroidism and ophthalmopathy. Clinical Activity Scores of at least 3, NOSPECS grades of at least 4 and durations under 3 months characterized ophthalmopathy patients. Using around 10 ml of fresh peripheral blood, PBMCs were prepared. CDR1 and CDR2 (germline): MNHNS, SASEGT. The CDR3 has 12 amino acids. With 6 bases removed from V and 8 bases from J, the gap between germline ends came to 13 bases. A few counts support this clonotype. Its cognate antigen is unknown. Researchers took RNA transcripts and amplified the TCR beta CDR3 regions from them. The HTBI primer set served for first-round RT-PCR of the TCR CDR3. A single record per CDR3 protein comes from TCRdb applying MiXCR to the multiplex PCR reads. The sample consists of around 500,000 distinct CDR3 sequences, under 25% of them appearing once. The study's findings and limits: It was a median roughly six months before onset that the model predicted ophthalmopathy. In the blood, most expanded thyroid clonotypes above 0.001 appeared as well.

The sequence was obtained from a woman in her 70s with Graves' ophthalmopathy. This chain uses TRBV6-1 with TRBJ1-2; the D gene is possibly TRBD1 (5 bases). Sequencing was performed on blood. Written as DNA, the CDR3 is TGTGCCAGCAGCACTCAGGGTCGGGGCTACACCTTC. This translates into CASSTQGRGYTF.